This is a list of T cell receptor beta chains from one sample in a study of CD8+ T cells in alopecia areata. The assay was immunoSEQ multiplex PCR, and TCRdb's table has in-frame clones only and misses some. The sample lists about 290,000 clones, about 62% seen once, with around 1.7% in the top ten. The specimen was CD4+ T cells sorted from blood, collected at week 24, from a patient treated with tofacitinib. These receptor sequences come from a human donor with alopecia areata. Each CDR3 is given with its conserved first and last residue. Each record gives: D gene, V gene, clone size, J gene, CDR3 DNA, CDR3 protein. A D gene is named only where the DNA matches it firmly. Some rows mark clone size as missing; the rest say once, few, many or name a class of expanded clone.

TRBD2	TRBV2	NA	TRBJ2-5	TGTGCCAGCAGTCGTACTAGCGGGGGGGAAGAGACCCAGTACTTC	CASSRTSGGEETQYF
NA	TRBV30	few	TRBJ1-2	TGTGCCTGGCGGCCTCCGGGGAGCTATGGCTACACCTTC	CAWRPPGSYGYTF
NA	TRBV7-2	NA	TRBJ1-1	TGTGCCAGCAGCTTAGATTGGGGTGGGAGAACTGAAGCTTTCTTT	CASSLDWGGRTEAFF
NA	TRBV11-3	few	TRBJ2-5	TGTGCCAGCAGCTTGGGTTTGGATTCACAAGAGACCCAGTACTTC	CASSLGLDSQETQYF
NA	TRBV7-2	NA	TRBJ2-1	TGTGCCAGCAGCTTATCATCCAGTGAGCAGTTCTTC	CASSLSSSEQFF
TRBD1	TRBV19	NA	TRBJ1-3	TGTGCCAGTGCTGACAGGGCATCTGGAAACACCATATATTTT	CASADRASGNTIYF
NA	TRBV29-1	few	TRBJ1-2	TGCAGCCCGCGACATTTTCCGAACTATGGCTACACCTTC	CSPRHFPNYGYTF
NA	TRBV6-5	NA	TRBJ2-3	TGTGCCAGCAGTAAGGACTTTAGCACAGATACGCAGTATTTT	CASSKDFSTDTQYF
NA	TRBV28	few	TRBJ1-6	TGTGCCAGCAAGCTTCAGCTTTTTAATTCACCCCTCCACTTT	CASKLQLFNSPLHF
TRBD1	TRBV29-1	NA	TRBJ2-2	TGCAGCGGGCAGGGGGCAAGGGCCGGGGAGCTGTTTTTT	CSGQGARAGELFF
TRBD1	TRBV15	NA	TRBJ2-7	TGTGCCACCAGCAGAAGCTTAGAGGGGGCGGGTGAGCAGTACTTC	CATSRSLEGAGEQYF
NA	TRBV4-2	once	TRBJ2-5	TGTGCCAGCAGCCAAGACAACGGGGAGACCCAGTACTTC	CASSQDNGETQYF
NA	TRBV29-1	NA	TRBJ1-1	TGCAGCGTTACGAGTTCGGGAGGGGACCCTTCGGCTTTCTTT	CSVTSSGGDPSAFF
TRBD1	TRBV7-2	few	TRBJ1-6	TGTGCCAGCAGCCCACAGGGGACCAGTCATTCACCCCTCCACTTT	CASSPQGTSHSPLHF
NA	TRBV6-1	NA	TRBJ2-3	TGTGCCAGCAGAATCAGGGGGGGCCCCGCAGATACGCAGTATTTT	CASRIRGGPADTQYF
TRBD1	TRBV10-3	NA	TRBJ1-2	TGTGCCATCAGTTCCCGCCAGGGGGAAGATGGCTACACCTTC	CAISSRQGEDGYTF
NA	TRBV28	NA	TRBJ2-6	TGTGCCAGCAGTTTATTGTCCGGCGGGGCAAGCTCTGGGGCCAACGTCCTGACTTTC	CASSLLSGGASSGANVLTF
TRBD2	TRBV4-1	NA	TRBJ2-3	TGCGCCAGCAGCCGTACCGGGACTAGCGGGGACACAGATACGCAGTATTTT	CASSRTGTSGDTDTQYF
NA	TRBV7-3	few	TRBJ2-5	TGTGCCGTTGGAACGGGAGAGACCCAGTACTTC	CAVGTGETQYF
NA	TRBV10-2	NA	TRBJ2-5	TGCGCCAGCAGTGAGCCAGGGATAGAGACCCAGTACTTC	CASSEPGIETQYF
NA	TRBV30	NA	TRBJ2-1	TGTGCCTGGACCCTCCAGTTAGGTGAGCAGTTCTTC	CAWTLQLGEQFF
NA	TRBV12-5	NA	TRBJ1-1	TGTGCTAGTGGTTTGCTAGTCGGACGTAACACTGAAGCTTTCTTT	CASGLLVGRNTEAFF
NA	TRBV4-1	NA	TRBJ2-1	TGCGCCAGCAGCCAACCGACGAGGACCGTCTTCAATGAGCAGTTCTTC	CASSQPTRTVFNEQFF
TRBD1	TRBV4-1	few	TRBJ1-2	TGCGCCAGCAGCCAAGGAGGTGTGGCTCGGACAGGGAGTTACACCTTC	CASSQGGVARTGSYTF
NA	TRBV6-6	NA	TRBJ1-3	TGTGCTGTTTACAGGCCTGGAAACACCATATATTTT	CAVYRPGNTIYF
TRBD1	TRBV30	NA	TRBJ1-2	TGTGCCTGGACCCCGGGACAGGGTGATGGCTACACCTTC	CAWTPGQGDGYTF
NA	TRBV28	few	TRBJ1-2	TGTGCCAGCCTGACTGGTGGGAGGTACTATGGCTACACCTTC	CASLTGGRYYGYTF
NA	TRBV9	NA	TRBJ1-3	TGTGCCAGTGGAACGAGCTCTGGAAACACCATATATTTT	CASGTSSGNTIYF
NA	TRBV4-1	NA	TRBJ1-1	TGCGCCAGCAGCCAAGTCGGTCGGGGTCGGAACACTGAAGCTTTCTTT	CASSQVGRGRNTEAFF
TRBD1	TRBV7-9	NA	TRBJ2-5	TGTGCCAGCAGCCGTAAGCGGACAGGGACAGAGACCCAGTACTTC	CASSRKRTGTETQYF
NA	TRBV5-1	NA	TRBJ2-1	TGCGCCAGCAGCGTGGACCGGGGGGAGCAGTTCTTC	CASSVDRGEQFF
TRBD1	TRBV29-1	NA	TRBJ2-3	TGCAGCGTTGAGGGAGAACAGGGGGCGGGGGATACGCAGTATTTT	CSVEGEQGAGDTQYF
TRBD1	TRBV14	NA	TRBJ2-1	TGTGCCAGCAGCCCTTGGACAGGGATGTCCTACAATGAGCAGTTCTTC	CASSPWTGMSYNEQFF
NA	TRBV19	NA	TRBJ2-6	TGTGCCAGTAGCCGAACTGGGGGCTCTGGGGCCAACGTCCTGACTTTC	CASSRTGGSGANVLTF
TRBD2	TRBV9	NA	TRBJ2-1	TGTGCCAGCAGCGCTGGGACTAGCGGGGACAATGAGCAGTTCTTC	CASSAGTSGDNEQFF
TRBD2	TRBV5-1	NA	TRBJ2-3	TGCGCCAGCAGCCCTATCTGGGTTGCGGGGGGGCTCGATACGCAGTATTTT	CASSPIWVAGGLDTQYF
NA	TRBV6-5	few	TRBJ1-5	TGTGCCAGCAGTTACTCGGCGGGGACTTACAATCAGCCCCAGCATTTT	CASSYSAGTYNQPQHF
NA	TRBV4-1	once	TRBJ1-2	TGCGCCAGCAGCCAAGGACGGACGAACTATGGCTACACCTTC	CASSQGRTNYGYTF
NA	TRBV10-2	NA	TRBJ2-5	TGCGCCAGCAGTGAGCACCAAGAGACCCAGTACTTC	CASSEHQETQYF
NA	TRBV15	NA	TRBJ2-5	TGTGCCACCAGCAGAGATGGAGAGACCCAGTACTTC	CATSRDGETQYF
NA	TRBV29-1	NA	TRBJ1-1	TGCAGCACTGGGGGAGGCACTGAAGCTTTCTTT	CSTGGGTEAFF
TRBD1	TRBV27	NA	TRBJ1-2	TGTGCCAGCCGACAGGGCTCCTACGGCTACACCTTC	CASRQGSYGYTF
NA	TRBV23-1	NA	TRBJ2-5	TGCGCCAGCAGTCAATCGAAACAGGGACAAGAGACCCAGTACTTC	CASSQSKQGQETQYF